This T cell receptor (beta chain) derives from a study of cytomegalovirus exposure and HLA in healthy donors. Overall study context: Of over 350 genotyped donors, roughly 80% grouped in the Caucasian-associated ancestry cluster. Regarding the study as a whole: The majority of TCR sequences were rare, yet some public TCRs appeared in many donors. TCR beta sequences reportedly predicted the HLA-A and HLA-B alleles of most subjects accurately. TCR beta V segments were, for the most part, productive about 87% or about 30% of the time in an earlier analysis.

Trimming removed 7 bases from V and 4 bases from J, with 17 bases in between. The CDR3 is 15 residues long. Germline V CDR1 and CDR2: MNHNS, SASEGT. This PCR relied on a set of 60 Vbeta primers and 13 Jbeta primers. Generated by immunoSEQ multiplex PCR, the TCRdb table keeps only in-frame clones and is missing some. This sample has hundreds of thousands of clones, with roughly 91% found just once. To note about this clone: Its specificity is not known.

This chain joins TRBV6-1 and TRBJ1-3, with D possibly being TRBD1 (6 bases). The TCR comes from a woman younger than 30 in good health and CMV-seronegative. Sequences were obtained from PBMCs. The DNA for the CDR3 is TGTGCCAGCATTTTCGAGGCGGGGGGCGGAAACACCATATATTTT. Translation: CASIFEAGGGNTIYF.